The T cell receptor beta chain described here comes from a study of cytomegalovirus exposure and HLA in healthy donors. The study ran its PCR with 60 Vbeta and 13 Jbeta primers. Profiled with immunoSEQ multiplex PCR; TCRdb holds only in-frame clones, not every one. The table includes 180,000 or so clones, over 75% detected once. Turning to this clone: Its antigen remains unknown.

There are 12 residues in the CDR3. Germline V CDR1 and CDR2: SGHDN, FVKESK. Trimming stripped 0 bases from V and 11 bases from J, with 10 bases between. Study-wide findings and caveats: HLA allele associations emerged for roughly 16,000 TCR beta sequences in a later analysis, at 0.05 false discovery rate. The authors reported that TCR beta sequences could predict HLA-A and HLA-B alleles. These predictions were accurate for most subjects in the first cohort.

The clonotype originates from a man aged 18 to 30 in good health and CMV-seropositive. Sample: PBMCs. V usage is TRBV14 and J usage is TRBJ2-5; a weak D match, TRBD1 (6 bases). The CDR3 loop is CASSQEWGPQYF. The CDR3, as DNA: TGTGCCAGCAGCCAAGAGTGGGGGCCTCAGTACTTC.